These 5 T cell receptor beta chains originate from one sample sequenced in a study of memory CD4+ T cells and cytomegalovirus serostatus. Only in-frame clones appear in the TCRdb table, and some are missing; sequencing was by immunoSEQ multiplex PCR. The sample records over 65,000 clones, over 80% being singletons. The sort gate was single viable CD3+CD4+CD8-CD45RO+ cells for memory CD4+ T cells. The sequenced sample consisted of memory CD4+ T cells from blood. Receptors were obtained from an adult in good health and CMV-seronegative.

V and J are TRBV7-2 and TRBJ2-5, with 13 nucleotides matching TRBD2. Per the germline V gene, CDR1 is SGHTA and CDR2 is FQGNSA. Germline trimming cut 2 bases from V and 5 bases from J; bases unmatched to any gene: 5. The length of the CDR3 is 16 residues. For the CDR3, the DNA is TGTGCCAGCAGCTTACGGACTAGCGGGGGTGGGGAGACCCAGTACTTC. This sequence encodes CASSLRTSGGGETQYF.

The rearrangement joins TRBV7-2 to TRBJ2-7, with D perhaps given as TRBD1 or TRBD2 (5 bases each). The CDR3 is 16 amino acids. Germline CDR1 SGHTA, CDR2 FQGNSA. With 5 bases removed from V and 2 bases from J, the gap between germline ends came to 19 bases. The CDR3 DNA sequence: TGTGCCAGCAGCACCCATCCAGGGAGAACGCCCTACGAGCAGTACTTC. Its protein is CASSTHPGRTPYEQYF.

The chain has TRBV11-3 and TRBJ2-7; TRBD2 agrees at 14 bases. From germline, CDR1 is SGHNT and CDR2 YENEEA. CDR3 size: 15 residues. Trimming took 5 bases from V and 3 from J; bases not matched to a gene: 3. DNA for the CDR3: TGTGCCAGCAGCCCGGGGACTAGCGGGGGCTACGAGCAGTACTTC. Translated: CASSPGTSGGYEQYF.

The chain recombines TRBV5-4 with TRBJ2-7; TRBD1 aligns across 8 bases. The germline V gene has CDR1 SGHNT and CDR2 YYREEE (reference sequence). J lost 2 bases, V lost 4 bases, and 5 bases had no gene match. The CDR3 is 14 residues long. The CDR3 DNA sequence: TGTGCCAGCAGCAACCGGGACAGGCCCTACGAGCAGTACTTC. Translated: CASSNRDRPYEQYF.

This clone showed up just once. This chain connects TRBV9 to TRBJ2-6; D call uncertain. V was trimmed by 3 bases and J by 4 bases, leaving 8 bases between them. Germline lookup yields CDR1 SGDLS and CDR2 YYNGEE. This CDR3 comprises 14 residues. The CDR3 here is CASSAISGANVLTF. The CDR3 DNA is TGTGCCAGCAGCGCTATATCGGGGGCCAACGTCCTGACTTTC.